The clone carrying this T cell receptor (beta chain) was found many times. After constant-region reverse-primer amplification, full-length variable regions underwent semi-nested PCR with Nested Universal Primer A. TCRdb called the 5' RACE reads again in MiXCR, with one record for every CDR3 protein. The sample has roughly 56,000 distinct CDR3 sequences, 25% to 35% seen once; the top ten hold 2% to 2.5%. V lost 4 bases and J 8 bases, leaving 12 bases between the germline ends. Germline CDR1 SQVTM, CDR2 ANQGSEA. The CDR3 consists of 12 residues. The TCR sequence derives from a female donor with breast cancer. The chain links TRBV29-1 to TRBJ2-1; no definite D call. Input material: tumor-infiltrating naive CD4+ T cells sorted from the breast tumor. Described subset: naive CD4+ T cells, CD4+CD45RA+CD25-. The chain's CDR3 is CSVGVALDEQFF. The CDR3 DNA is TGCAGCGTTGGGGTAGCTCTGGATGAGCAGTTCTTC.